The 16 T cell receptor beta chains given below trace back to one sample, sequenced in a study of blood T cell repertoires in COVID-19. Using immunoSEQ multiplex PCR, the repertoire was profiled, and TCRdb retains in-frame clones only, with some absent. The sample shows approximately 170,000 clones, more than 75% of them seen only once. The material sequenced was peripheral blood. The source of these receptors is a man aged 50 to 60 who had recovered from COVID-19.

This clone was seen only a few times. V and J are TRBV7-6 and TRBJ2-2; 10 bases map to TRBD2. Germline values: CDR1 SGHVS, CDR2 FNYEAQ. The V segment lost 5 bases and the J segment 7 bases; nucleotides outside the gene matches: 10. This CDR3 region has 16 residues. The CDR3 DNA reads TGTGCCAGCAGCCCTGAATTACTAGCGGGGCACGGGGAGCTGTTTTTT. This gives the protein CASSPELLAGHGELFF.

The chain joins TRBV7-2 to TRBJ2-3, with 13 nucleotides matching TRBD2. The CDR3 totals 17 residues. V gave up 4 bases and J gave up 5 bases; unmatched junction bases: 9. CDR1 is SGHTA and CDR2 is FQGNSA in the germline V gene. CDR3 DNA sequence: TGTGCCAGCAGCTCCGTCCGGACTAGCGGGGGCCGAGATACGCAGTATTTT. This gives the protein CASSSVRTSGGRDTQYF.

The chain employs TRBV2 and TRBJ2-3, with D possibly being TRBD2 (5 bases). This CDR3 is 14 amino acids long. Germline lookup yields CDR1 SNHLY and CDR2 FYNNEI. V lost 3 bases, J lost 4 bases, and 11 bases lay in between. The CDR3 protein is CASSDLEGADTQYF. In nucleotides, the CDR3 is TGTGCCAGCAGTGACTTAGAGGGAGCAGATACGCAGTATTTT.

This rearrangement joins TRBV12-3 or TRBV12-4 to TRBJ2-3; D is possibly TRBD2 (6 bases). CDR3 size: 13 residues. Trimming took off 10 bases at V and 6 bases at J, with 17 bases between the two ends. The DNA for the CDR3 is TGTGCCACCCTGGGGGGTCGGCCCGATACGCAGTATTTT. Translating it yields CATLGGRPDTQYF.

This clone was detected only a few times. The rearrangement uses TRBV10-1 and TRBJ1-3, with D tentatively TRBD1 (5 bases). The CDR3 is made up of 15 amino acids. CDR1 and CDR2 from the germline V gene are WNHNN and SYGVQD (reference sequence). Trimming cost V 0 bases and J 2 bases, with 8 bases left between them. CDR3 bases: TGCGCCAGCAGTGAGTCGAGCAGGGCTGGAAACACCATATATTTT. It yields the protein CASSESSRAGNTIYF.

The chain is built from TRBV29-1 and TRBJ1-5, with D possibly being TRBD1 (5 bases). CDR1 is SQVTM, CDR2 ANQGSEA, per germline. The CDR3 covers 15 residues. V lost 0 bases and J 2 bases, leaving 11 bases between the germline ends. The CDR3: CSVEDGQGRNQPQHF. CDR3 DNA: TGCAGCGTTGAAGATGGTCAGGGCCGCAATCAGCCCCAGCATTTT.

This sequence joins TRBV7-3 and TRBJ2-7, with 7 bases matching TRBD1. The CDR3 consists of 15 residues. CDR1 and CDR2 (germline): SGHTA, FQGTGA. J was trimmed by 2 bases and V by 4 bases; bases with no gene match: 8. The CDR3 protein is CASSSLERGPYEQYF. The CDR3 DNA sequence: TGTGCCAGCAGCTCACTGGAAAGGGGGCCCTACGAGCAGTACTTC. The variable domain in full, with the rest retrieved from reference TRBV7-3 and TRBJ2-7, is GAGVSQTPSNKVTEKGKYVELRCDPISGHTALYWYRQSLGQGPEFLIYFQGTGAADDSGLPNDRFFAVRPEGSVSTLKIQRTERGDSAVYLCASSSLERGPYEQYFGPGTRLTVT.

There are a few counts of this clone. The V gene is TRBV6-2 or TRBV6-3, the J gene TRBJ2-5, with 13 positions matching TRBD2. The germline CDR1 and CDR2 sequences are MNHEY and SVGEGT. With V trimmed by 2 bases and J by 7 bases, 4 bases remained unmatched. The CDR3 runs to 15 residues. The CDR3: CASSYPRTSGGTQYF. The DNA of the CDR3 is TGTGCCAGCAGTTACCCCCGGACTAGCGGGGGGACCCAGTACTTC.

CDR3 amino acids: CASSPKGGEQFF. CDR3 in DNA: TGTGCCAGCTCACCGAAAGGGGGTGAGCAGTTCTTC. The rearrangement links TRBV18 to TRBJ2-1; weak D call: TRBD1 (6 bases). CDR1 and CDR2 from the germline V gene are KGHSH and LQKENI. The CDR3 runs 12 residues. Trimming removed 3 bases from V and 9 bases from J, with 9 bases in between.

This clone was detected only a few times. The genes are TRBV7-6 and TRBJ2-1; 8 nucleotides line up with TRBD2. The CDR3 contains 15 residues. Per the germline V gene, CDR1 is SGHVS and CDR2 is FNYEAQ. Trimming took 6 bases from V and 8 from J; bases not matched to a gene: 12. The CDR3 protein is CASSPRGGPRDEQFF. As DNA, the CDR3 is TGTGCCAGCAGTCCTCGGGGGGGCCCTAGAGATGAGCAGTTCTTC. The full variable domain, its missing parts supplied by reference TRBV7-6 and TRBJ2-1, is GAGVSQSPRYKVTKRGQDVALRCDPISGHVSLYWYRQALGQGPEFLTYFNYEAQQDKSGLPNDRFSAERPEGSISTLTIQRTEQRDSAMYRCASSPRGGPRDEQFFGPGTRLTVL.

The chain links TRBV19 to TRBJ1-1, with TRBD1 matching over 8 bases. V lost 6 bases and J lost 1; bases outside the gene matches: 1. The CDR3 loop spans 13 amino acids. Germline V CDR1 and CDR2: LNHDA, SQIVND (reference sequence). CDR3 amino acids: CASSRGRNTEAFF. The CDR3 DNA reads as TGTGCCAGTAGCAGGGGGCGGAACACTGAAGCTTTCTTT.

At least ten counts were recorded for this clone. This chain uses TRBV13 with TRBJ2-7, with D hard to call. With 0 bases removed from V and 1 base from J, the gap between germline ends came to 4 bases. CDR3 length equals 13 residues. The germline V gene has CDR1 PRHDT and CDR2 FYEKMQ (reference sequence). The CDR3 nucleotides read TGTGCCAGCAGCTTAGGGAGTTCCTACGAGCAGTACTTC. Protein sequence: CASSLGSSYEQYF.

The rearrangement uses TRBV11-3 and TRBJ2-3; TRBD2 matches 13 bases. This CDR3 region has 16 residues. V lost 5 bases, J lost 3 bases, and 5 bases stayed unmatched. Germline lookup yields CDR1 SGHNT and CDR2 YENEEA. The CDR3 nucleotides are TGTGCCAGCAGCGAACTAGCGGGGGGGCTTACAGATACGCAGTATTTT. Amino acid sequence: CASSELAGGLTDTQYF.

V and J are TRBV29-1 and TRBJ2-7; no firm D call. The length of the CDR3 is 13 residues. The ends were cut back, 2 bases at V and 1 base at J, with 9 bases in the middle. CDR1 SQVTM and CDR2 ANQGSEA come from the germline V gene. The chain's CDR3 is CSVENPTSYEQYF. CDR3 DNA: TGCAGCGTTGAAAATCCTACTTCCTACGAGCAGTACTTC.

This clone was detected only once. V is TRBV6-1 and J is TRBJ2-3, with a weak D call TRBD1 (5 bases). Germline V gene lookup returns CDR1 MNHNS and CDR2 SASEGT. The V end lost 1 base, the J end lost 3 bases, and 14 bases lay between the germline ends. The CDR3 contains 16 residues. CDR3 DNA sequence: TGTGCCAGCAGTGAAGACCCCCAGGGAAGGACAGATACGCAGTATTTT. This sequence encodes CASSEDPQGRTDTQYF.

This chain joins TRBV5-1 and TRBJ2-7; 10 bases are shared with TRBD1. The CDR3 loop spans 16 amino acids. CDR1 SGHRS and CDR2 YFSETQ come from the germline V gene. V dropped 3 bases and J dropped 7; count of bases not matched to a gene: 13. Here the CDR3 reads CASSSTGTGASREQYF. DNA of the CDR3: TGCGCCAGCAGCTCGACCGGGACAGGGGCGTCCCGGGAGCAGTACTTC.